A selection of T cell receptor beta chains follows, all from one sample in a study of T cells in Graves' hyperthyroidism and ophthalmopathy. TCRdb itself ran the multiplex PCR reads through MiXCR, one entry per CDR3 protein. This table holds some 530,000 distinct CDR3 sequences, 20% to 25% found once. The sequencing input was blood. These receptors were collected from a woman in her 70s with Graves' ophthalmopathy. CDR3s leave out the opening cysteine and the closing phenylalanine or tryptophan. The order of the fields is CDR3 protein, V gene.

SAPGQGTSYNSPLH | TRBV20-1
ASSLGPTFGGQETQY | TRBV11-3
ASTEGGNNSPLH | TRBV6-1
GSSLALAGSDEQF | TRBV7-9
ATSSSRGSYEQY | TRBV24-1
ASTGETFYYEQY | TRBV6-1
ASSSRLLAAHTGELF | TRBV7-2
AWSGGQGFVDEQF | TRBV30
ASSTTGISYEQY | TRBV5-4
ASSQDLTVPEAF | TRBV3-1
ASSQVWGSGANVLT | TRBV4-3
ASSFSHLPLYEQY | TRBV5-6
ASSLRGRYNEQF | TRBV5-6
AINSGRAFNEQF | TRBV10-3
AWSFGTEAF | TRBV30
AWSLGQGNTEAF | TRBV30
ATSVGGSRLDEQF | TRBV24-1
ATSDGAESYSNQPQH | TRBV24-1
ASSPGRGGYEQY | TRBV18
ATSDRGQSSTDTQY | TRBV24-1
ASSNVEGGTHEQY | TRBV7-2
ALGASGNPFTDTQY | TRBV30
ASVIRSSTEAF | TRBV28
ASSYGPSSGNTIY | TRBV6-5
ASSQDYPGSTEAF | TRBV14
ASSVGGRVDYGYT | TRBV9